The source of this T cell receptor (beta chain) is a study of radiation and T cells in renal cell carcinoma. Whole-study findings and limits: Without pretreatment biopsies, baseline tumor clonotype presence was undetermined. In blood, top tumor clones expanded by 2 weeks, shrinking by 4.

As to time point: blood 4 weeks post-SBRT, at nephrectomy. Treatment reported: 15 Gy SBRT to primary tumor, nephrectomy 4 weeks later. Nephrectomy followed 15 Gy stereotactic body radiation by 4 weeks. Clear cell pathology was present in this patient's renal cell carcinoma. Generated by immunoSEQ multiplex PCR, the TCRdb table keeps only in-frame clones and is missing some. The sample has approximately 170,000 clones; approximately 90% are singletons. Details on this clone: Its antigen remains unknown. Within the sample, other DNA sequences also encode this same CDR3.

The germline gives CDR1 SGHRS, CDR2 YFSETQ. The V and J ends lost 1 base and 5 bases respectively, with 12 bases between them. The CDR3 is 14 residues long. The sequence came from a woman aged 50 to 65 with renal cell carcinoma. The sample was blood, taken from a patient whose treatment included radiotherapy and nephrectomy. The chain links TRBV5-1 to TRBJ2-5; D is perhaps TRBD2 (6 bases). CDR3 sequence (DNA): TGCGCCAGCAGCTTGCTGGGGGGTCAGGAGACCCAGTACTTC. The encoded protein is CASSLLGGQETQYF.